Below, 21 T cell receptor beta chains from the same sample are listed, as sequenced in a study of response to subunit inactivated influenza vaccine. TCRdb re-called the RT-PCR reads through MiXCR, storing one row per CDR3 protein. The repertoire has fewer than 650,000 distinct CDR3 sequences, over 10% of them found once; the top ten carry over 10%. Material: PBMCs from blood, obtained around seven weeks after vaccination. The origin of the receptors is a man aged 50-60 years who received an inactivated influenza vaccine.

In its sample, this clonotype was seen a few times. The chain has TRBV29-1 and TRBJ1-1, with 9 positions matching TRBD1. The V gene's germline CDR1 is SQVTM and CDR2 ANQGSEA. The CDR3 is 14 amino acids. The ends lost 6 bases at V and 5 bases at J; junction bases unmatched: 10. The CDR3 reads CSVGTGSGGTEAFF. The CDR3 DNA follows: TGCAGCGTCGGGACAGGGAGTGGTGGAACTGAAGCTTTCTTT.

This clonotype was observed at least ten times. The rearrangement uses TRBV5-4 and TRBJ2-1, with D uncertain. Germline V gene lookup returns CDR1 SGHNT and CDR2 YYREEE (reference sequence). Trimming stripped 2 bases from V and 4 bases from J, with 13 bases between. The CDR3 is 15 residues long. This CDR3 reads CASSFGSQIYNEQFF. DNA of the CDR3: TGTGCCAGCAGCTTTGGTTCCCAGATTTACAATGAGCAGTTCTTC.

This clonotype has more than one count but fewer than ten. The V and J genes are TRBV10-3 and TRBJ2-1; TRBD1 agrees at 12 bases. With 7 bases clipped from V and 8 bases from J, the junction kept 9 bases outside the gene matches. The CDR3 extends over 15 amino acids. The V gene's germline CDR1 is ENHRY and CDR2 SYGVKD. This CDR3 reads CAIKVAGTGGYEQFF. The CDR3 DNA reads TGTGCCATCAAGGTAGCCGGGACAGGGGGCTATGAGCAGTTCTTC.

This chain links TRBV6-2 or TRBV6-3 with TRBJ2-4; 7 bases agree with TRBD1. With V trimmed by 1 base and J by 4 bases, 4 bases remained unmatched. The V gene's germline CDR1 is MNHEY and CDR2 SVGEGT. The CDR3 is made up of 15 amino acids. This CDR3 reads CASSYLGQRKNIQYF. The DNA for the CDR3 is TGTGCCAGCAGTTACTTGGGACAGCGAAAAAACATTCAGTACTTC.

V gene TRBV12-3 or TRBV12-4 combines with J gene TRBJ2-7; no clear D gene. With 6 bases removed from V and 2 bases from J, the gap between germline ends came to 14 bases. This CDR3 comprises 14 residues. CDR3: CASSRAPTPYEQYF. In DNA form, the CDR3 reads TGTGCCAGCAGCCGGGCTCCGACCCCCTACGAGCAGTACTTC.

This clonotype was seen a few times. This rearrangement joins TRBV30 to TRBJ1-5, with D perhaps matching TRBD1 (5 bases). This CDR3 spans 12 amino acids. Trimming took 2 bases from V and 7 from J, leaving 9 bases between them. The germline CDR1 and CDR2 sequences are GTSNPN and SVGIG (reference sequence). CDR3 nucleotide sequence: TGTGCCTGGAGTAGGGGAAGCCAGCCCCAGCATTTT. This codes for CAWSRGSQPQHF. Full variable domain (rest looked up from reference TRBV30 and TRBJ1-5): SQTIHQWPATLVQPVGSPLSLECTVEGTSNPNLYWYRQAAGRGLQLLFYSVGIGQISSEVPQNLSASRPQDRQFILSSKKLLLSDSGFYLCAWSRGSQPQHFGDGTRLSIL.

This rearrangement joins TRBV7-9 to TRBJ2-1; D remains ambiguous. Trimming cost V 6 bases and J 0 bases, with 9 bases left between them. Germline assignment: CDR1 SEHNR and CDR2 FQNEAQ (reference sequence). The CDR3 contains 14 residues. CDR3 residues: CASRNQSSYNEQFF. Here the CDR3 DNA reads TGTGCCAGCAGGAATCAAAGCTCCTACAATGAGCAGTTCTTC.

This sequence joins TRBV6-1 and TRBJ1-2; TRBD1 might be the D (6 bases). Trimming removed 6 bases from V and 0 bases from J, with 14 bases in between. The CDR3 spans 15 residues. Germline V gene sequence: CDR1 MNHNS, CDR2 SASEGT. The CDR3 coding sequence is TGTGCCAGCAGCCGGGGGGCGTCAGCTAACTATGGCTACACCTTC. It encodes CASSRGASANYGYTF.

This clonotype was observed a few times. The V and J genes are TRBV6-5 and TRBJ2-7, with TRBD1 as a possible D gene (5 bases). The CDR3 is 12 residues long. Germline CDR1 is MNHEY and CDR2 is SVGAGI. Trimming pared 10 bases from V and 3 bases from J, leaving 13 bases between. The CDR3 region has the DNA TGTGCCACCAAGTCCCAGGGCTACGAGCAGTACTTC. Its translation is CATKSQGYEQYF.

The table lists this clonotype with a few counts. This chain joins TRBV10-3 and TRBJ1-1, with D possibly TRBD1 on 5 matching bases. Trimming shortened V by 4 bases and J by 1 base, and 19 bases separated the two germline ends. Looked up from germline, CDR1 is ENHRY and CDR2 is SYGVKD. The CDR3 covers 17 residues. CDR3 in amino acids: CAISAQRRGSSNTEAFF. The CDR3 bases are TGTGCCATCAGTGCGCAACGTAGGGGAAGTTCGAACACTGAAGCTTTCTTT.

This chain uses TRBV7-9 with TRBJ2-1; the D is unclear. The germline CDR1 and CDR2 sequences are SEHNR and FQNEAQ (reference sequence). The CDR3 runs 12 residues. V was trimmed by 2 bases and J by 9 bases, leaving 8 bases between them. CDR3 sequence (DNA): TGTGCCAGCAGCTTATTCGCGAGTGAGCAGTTCTTC. Amino acids: CASSLFASEQFF.

The rearrangement joins TRBV7-6 to TRBJ2-2; D is possibly TRBD1 or TRBD2 (6 bases each). Trimming shortened V by 5 bases and J by 3 bases, and 13 bases separated the two germline ends. The CDR3 length is 15 residues. From germline, CDR1 is SGHVS and CDR2 FNYEAQ. The CDR3 coding sequence is TGTGCCAGCAGCGGACCCGGGGGCTACACCGGGGAGCTGTTTTTT. Encoded protein: CASSGPGGYTGELFF. Based on the CDR3 plus reference TRBV7-6 and TRBJ2-2, the full variable domain is GAGVSQSPRYKVTKRGQDVALRCDPISGHVSLYWYRQALGQGPEFLTYFNYEAQQDKSGLPNDRFSAERPEGSISTLTIQRTEQRDSAMYRCASSGPGGYTGELFFGEGSRLTVL.

The chain couples TRBV7-8 to TRBJ1-1, with a tentative D call TRBD1 (5 bases). CDR1 SGHVS and CDR2 FQNEAQ come from the germline V gene. V was cut by 5 bases and J by 10 bases, with 20 bases left in between. This CDR3 contains 14 residues. In DNA form, the CDR3 reads TGTGCCAGCAGCGAAGACAAGAGGGGATTGGTAGCTTTCTTT. Amino acid sequence: CASSEDKRGLVAFF.

CDR3 in DNA: TGTGCCAGCAGTACTCAGCCACTAGCGGATGAGCAGTTCTTC. It yields the protein CASSTQPLADEQFF. The V and J genes are TRBV6-5 and TRBJ2-1; TRBD2 matches 8 bases. Germline V gene sequence: CDR1 MNHEY, CDR2 SVGAGI. The CDR3 consists of 14 residues. The junction had 8 bases not matched to a gene; V was cut back by 5 bases and J by 8 bases.

V gene TRBV29-1 combines with J gene TRBJ2-1, with 9 bases fitting TRBD1. Per germline, CDR1 SQVTM and CDR2 ANQGSEA. V trimming: 7 bases; J trimming: 6 bases; junction bases outside the gene matches: 7. The CDR3 consists of 13 residues. CDR3 amino acids: CSATGTGPNEQFF. CDR3 DNA: TGCAGCGCGACCGGGACAGGGCCCAATGAGCAGTTCTTC.

The chain is built from TRBV7-2 and TRBJ1-1; 8 bases are a match to TRBD1. Germline lookup yields CDR1 SGHTA and CDR2 FQGNSA. The CDR3 spans 14 residues. Unmatched junction bases numbered 6, after V lost 4 bases and J lost 5 bases. The CDR3 nucleotides are TGTGCCAGCAGCTCCAGGGGGCGGTATACTGAAGCTTTCTTT. Protein product: CASSSRGRYTEAFF.

The J gene is TRBJ2-1, the V gene TRBV12-5; TRBD2 is a possible D gene (6 bases). Between the trimmed V and J ends, which lost 0 bases and 0 bases, there was a span of 12 bases. Per germline, CDR1 LGHNT and CDR2 FRNRAP. The CDR3 loop spans 17 amino acids. Here the CDR3 reads CASGLVPGLRSYNEQFF. CDR3 sequence (DNA): TGTGCTAGTGGTTTGGTACCGGGACTCCGCTCCTACAATGAGCAGTTCTTC. Combining the CDR3 with reference TRBV12-5 and TRBJ2-1 gives the whole variable domain DARVTQTPRHKVTEMGQEVTMRCQPILGHNTVFWYRQTMMQGLELLAYFRNRAPLDDSGMPKDRFSAEMPDATLATLKIQPSEPRDSAVYFCASGLVPGLRSYNEQFFGPGTRLTVL.

In the case of this clonotype: The CDR3 end shows no conserved phenylalanine or tryptophan, and so a read error is likely. The gene calls are TRBV5-1 and TRBJ2-1; 13 bases are a match to TRBD2. The junction had 5 bases not matched to a gene; V was cut back by 5 bases and J by 6 bases. Germline CDR1 reads SGHRS; CDR2 reads YFSETQ. This CDR3 comprises 15 residues. The CDR3: CASRLAGGPSNEQFL. The CDR3 DNA follows: TGCGCCAGCAGACTAGCGGGAGGGCCCTCCAATGAGCAGTTCTTA.

Many counts were recorded for this clonotype. The genes are TRBV7-2 and TRBJ2-7, with D perhaps matching TRBD2 (5 bases). Trimming cost V 9 bases and J 0 bases, with 9 bases left between them. Looked up from germline, CDR1 is SGHTA and CDR2 is FQGNSA. The CDR3 has 12 residues. The CDR3 protein is CARRASSYEQYF. The CDR3 DNA reads TGTGCCAGGAGGGCCAGCTCCTACGAGCAGTACTTC.

This clonotype turned up a few times. V usage is TRBV7-9 and J usage is TRBJ2-1; possible D gene TRBD1, 6 bases. V lost 1 base and J 5 bases, leaving 12 bases between the germline ends. The CDR3 length is 15 residues. Germline lookup yields CDR1 SEHNR and CDR2 FQNEAQ (reference sequence). The chain's CDR3 is CASSLGIGQNNEQFF. CDR3 in DNA: TGTGCCAGCAGCTTAGGGATCGGACAGAACAATGAGCAGTTCTTC.

This clonotype was detected many times. The DNA of the CDR3 is TGTGCCAGCAGATCTACTAGGGACATCTACAATGAGCAGTTCTTC. It codes for CASRSTRDIYNEQFF. The V call is TRBV7-2, the J call TRBJ2-1; possibly TRBD1 for D (6 bases). Trimming left V 6 bases short and J 3 bases short, with 15 bases between. The CDR3 is made up of 15 amino acids. The germline V gene has CDR1 SGHTA and CDR2 FQGNSA.